This T cell receptor beta chain was retrieved from a study of cytomegalovirus exposure and HLA in healthy donors. Germline CDR1 reads SGHTA; CDR2 reads FQGNSA. V trimming: 1 base; J trimming: 6 bases; junction bases outside the gene matches: 1. The CDR3 covers 14 residues. It was with 60 Vbeta and 13 Jbeta primers that the PCR ran. Data came from immunoSEQ multiplex PCR; TCRdb stores just in-frame clones and leaves some out. The table lists 150,000 to 200,000 clones, roughly 73% of them singletons. The rearrangement links TRBV7-2 to TRBJ2-2; 8 nucleotides agree with TRBD2. The TCR originated in a woman in her twenties or thirties in good health and CMV-seronegative. The sample was PBMCs. The CDR3 DNA sequence: TGTGCCAGCAGCTTAGGACTAGCGCCCGGGGAGCTGTTTTTT. Its translation is CASSLGLAPGELFF. The variable domain in full, completed from reference TRBV7-2 and TRBJ2-2, reads GAGVSQSPSNKVTEKGKDVELRCDPISGHTALYWYRQSLGQGLEFLIYFQGNSAPDKSGLPSDRFSAERTGGSVSTLTIQRTQQEDSAVYLCASSLGLAPGELFFGEGSRLTVL.